This T cell receptor beta chain was documented in a study of blood T cell repertoires in COVID-19. As for the study in general: T cells, B-cell-depleted T cells, or PBMCs provided the cDNA or gDNA that served as material.

This clone was counted once. The protocol was immunoSEQ multiplex PCR, while the TCRdb copy is restricted to in-frame clones and leaves out a portion. The sample has around 25,000 clones, around 94% seen once. The CDR3 runs to 15 residues. The germline gives CDR1 LNHDA, CDR2 SQIVND (reference sequence). V was pared by 4 bases and J by 0 bases, with 3 bases of the junction left unmatched. This sequence originates from a human donor in a cohort sampled during active COVID-19. This chain connects TRBV19 to TRBJ1-5, with TRBD1 identical over 7 bases. The sequencing sample was made of peripheral blood. CDR3 protein: CASSSGTASNQPQHF. The CDR3 DNA follows: TGTGCCAGTAGTAGCGGGACAGCTAGCAATCAGCCCCAGCATTTT.